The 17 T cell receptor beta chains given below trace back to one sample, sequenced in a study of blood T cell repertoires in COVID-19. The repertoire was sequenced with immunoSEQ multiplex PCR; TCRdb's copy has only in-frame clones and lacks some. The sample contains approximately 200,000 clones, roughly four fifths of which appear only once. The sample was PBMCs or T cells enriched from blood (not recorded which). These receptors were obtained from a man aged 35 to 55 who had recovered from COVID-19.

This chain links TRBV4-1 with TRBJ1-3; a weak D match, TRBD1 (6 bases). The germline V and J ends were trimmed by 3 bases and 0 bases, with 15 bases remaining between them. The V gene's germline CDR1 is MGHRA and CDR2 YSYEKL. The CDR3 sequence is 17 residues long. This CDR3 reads CASSHTVGQSSGNTIYF. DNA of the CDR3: TGCGCCAGCAGCCATACCGTAGGACAGAGCTCTGGAAACACCATATATTTT.

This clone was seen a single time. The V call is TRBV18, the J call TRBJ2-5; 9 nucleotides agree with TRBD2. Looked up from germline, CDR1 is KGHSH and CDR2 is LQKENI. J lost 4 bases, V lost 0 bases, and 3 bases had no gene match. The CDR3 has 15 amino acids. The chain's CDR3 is CASSPPGLALETQYF. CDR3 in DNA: TGTGCCAGCTCACCACCGGGACTAGCTTTAGAGACCCAGTACTTC.

This CDR3 reads CASSLRVRQETQYF. The CDR3 bases are TGTGCCAGCAGCTTGCGTGTCCGTCAAGAGACCCAGTACTTC. The chain recombines TRBV5-6 with TRBJ2-5; no definite D call. In germline, CDR1 is SGHDT, CDR2 YYEEEE. This CDR3 has 14 residues. Trimming left V 1 base short and J 2 bases short, with 9 bases between.

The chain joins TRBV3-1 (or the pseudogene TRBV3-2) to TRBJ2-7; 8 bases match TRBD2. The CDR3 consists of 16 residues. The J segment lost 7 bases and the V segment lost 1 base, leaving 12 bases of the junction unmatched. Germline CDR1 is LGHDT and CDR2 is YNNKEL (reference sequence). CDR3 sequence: CASSQGRSGGVGEQYV. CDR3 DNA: TGTGCCAGCAGCCAAGGTAGGAGCGGGGGAGTCGGGGAGCAGTACGTC.

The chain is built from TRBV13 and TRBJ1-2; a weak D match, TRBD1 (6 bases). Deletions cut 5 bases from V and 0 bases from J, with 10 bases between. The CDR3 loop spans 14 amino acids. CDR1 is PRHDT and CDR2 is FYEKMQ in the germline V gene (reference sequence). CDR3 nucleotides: TGTGCCAGCAGCAAGGACAGCGCTAACTATGGCTACACCTTC. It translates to CASSKDSANYGYTF.

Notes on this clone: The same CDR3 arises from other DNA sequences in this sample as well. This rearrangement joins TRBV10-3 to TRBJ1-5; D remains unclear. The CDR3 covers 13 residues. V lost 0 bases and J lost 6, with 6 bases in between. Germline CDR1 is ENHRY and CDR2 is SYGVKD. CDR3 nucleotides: TGTGCCATCAGTGAGTCGAGTGGTCAGCCCCAGCATTTT. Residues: CAISESSGQPQHF.

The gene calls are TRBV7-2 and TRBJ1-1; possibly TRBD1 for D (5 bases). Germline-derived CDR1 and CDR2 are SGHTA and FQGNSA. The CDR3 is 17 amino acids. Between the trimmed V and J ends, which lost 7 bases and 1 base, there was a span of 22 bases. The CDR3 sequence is CASTSGRGLFQNTEAFF. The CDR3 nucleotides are TGTGCCAGCACCTCCGGAAGGGGCCTTTTTCAGAACACTGAAGCTTTCTTT.

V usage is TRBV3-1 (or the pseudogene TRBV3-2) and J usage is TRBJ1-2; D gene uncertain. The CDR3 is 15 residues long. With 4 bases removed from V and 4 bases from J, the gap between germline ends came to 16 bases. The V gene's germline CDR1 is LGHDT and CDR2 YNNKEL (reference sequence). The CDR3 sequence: CASSLSHVDSYGYTF. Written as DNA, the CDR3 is TGTGCCAGCAGCCTCTCTCACGTCGACTCCTATGGCTACACCTTC.

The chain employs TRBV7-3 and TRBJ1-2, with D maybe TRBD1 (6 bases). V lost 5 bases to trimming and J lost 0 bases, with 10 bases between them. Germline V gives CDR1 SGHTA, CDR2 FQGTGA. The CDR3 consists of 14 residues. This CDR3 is CASSLTGSNYGYTF. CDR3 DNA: TGTGCCAGCAGCCTGACAGGATCTAACTATGGCTACACCTTC.

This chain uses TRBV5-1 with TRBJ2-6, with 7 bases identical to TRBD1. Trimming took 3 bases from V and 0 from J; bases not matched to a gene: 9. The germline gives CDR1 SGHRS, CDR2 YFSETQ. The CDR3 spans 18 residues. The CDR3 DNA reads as TGCGCCAGCAGCTACACAGGACAGGAAAGCTCTGGGGCCAACGTCCTGACTTTC. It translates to CASSYTGQESSGANVLTF.

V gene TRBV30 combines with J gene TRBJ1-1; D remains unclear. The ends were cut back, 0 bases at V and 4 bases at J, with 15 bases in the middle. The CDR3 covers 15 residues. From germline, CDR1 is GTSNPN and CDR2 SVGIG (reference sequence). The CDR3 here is CAWSVEGRPFTEAFF. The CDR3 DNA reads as TGTGCCTGGAGTGTTGAGGGCAGGCCCTTCACTGAAGCTTTCTTT.

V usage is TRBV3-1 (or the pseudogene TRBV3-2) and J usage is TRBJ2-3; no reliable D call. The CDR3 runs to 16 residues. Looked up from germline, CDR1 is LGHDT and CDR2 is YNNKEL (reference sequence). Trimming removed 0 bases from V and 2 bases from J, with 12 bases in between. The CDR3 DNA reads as TGTGCCAGCAGCCAAGATAGAGGCGGAACCACAGATACGCAGTATTTT. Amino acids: CASSQDRGGTTDTQYF.

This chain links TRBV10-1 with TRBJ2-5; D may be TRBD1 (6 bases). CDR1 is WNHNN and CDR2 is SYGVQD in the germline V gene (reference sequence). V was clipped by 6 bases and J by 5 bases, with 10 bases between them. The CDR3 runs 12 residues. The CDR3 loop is CASSGTLETQYF. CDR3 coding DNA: TGCGCCAGCAGCGGGACACTCGAGACCCAGTACTTC.

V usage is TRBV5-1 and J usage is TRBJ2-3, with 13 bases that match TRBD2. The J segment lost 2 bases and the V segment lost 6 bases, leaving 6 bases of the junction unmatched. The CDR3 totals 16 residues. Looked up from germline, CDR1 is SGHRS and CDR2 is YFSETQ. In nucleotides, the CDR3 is TGCGCCAGCAATGGACTAGCGGGAGCACCCACAGATACGCAGTATTTT. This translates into CASNGLAGAPTDTQYF.

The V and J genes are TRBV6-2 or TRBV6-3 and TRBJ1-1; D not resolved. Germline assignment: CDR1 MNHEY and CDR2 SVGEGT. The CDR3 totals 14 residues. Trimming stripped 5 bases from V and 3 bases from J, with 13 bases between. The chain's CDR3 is CASSRARFYTEAFF. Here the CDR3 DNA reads TGTGCCAGCAGTCGCGCACGGTTTTACACTGAAGCTTTCTTT.

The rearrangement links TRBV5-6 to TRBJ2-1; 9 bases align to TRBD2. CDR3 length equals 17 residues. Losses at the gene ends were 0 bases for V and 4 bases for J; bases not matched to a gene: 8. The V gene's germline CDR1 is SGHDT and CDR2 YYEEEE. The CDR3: CASSLELAGPLYNEQFF. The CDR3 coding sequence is TGTGCCAGCAGCTTGGAACTAGCGGGCCCTCTTTACAATGAGCAGTTCTTC.

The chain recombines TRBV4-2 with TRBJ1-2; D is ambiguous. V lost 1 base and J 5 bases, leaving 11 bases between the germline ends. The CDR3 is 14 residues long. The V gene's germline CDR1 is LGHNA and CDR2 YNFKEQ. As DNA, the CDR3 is TGTGCCAGCAGCCAAGCCCAGCGGGTTTATGGCTACACCTTC. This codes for CASSQAQRVYGYTF.